One sample yielded the 27 T cell receptor beta chains listed below, sequenced in a study of T-cell reconstitution after alpha-beta-depleted transplantation in children. Using unique molecular identifiers, the investigators prepared the TCRbeta library. TCRdb re-analysed the PCR reads in MiXCR, keeping a single row per CDR3 protein. The table shows some 300,000 distinct CDR3 sequences, with around 10% occurring only once. Specimen: PBMCs from the stem cell graft donor, collected from the stem cell graft. These receptors were taken from a human donor who donated a stem cell graft to a child with acute lymphoblastic leukemia.

The chain carries TRBV7-9 and TRBJ1-5; 10 bases match TRBD1. Germline CDR1 is SEHNR and CDR2 is FQNEAQ (reference sequence). The CDR3 runs to 15 residues. V lost 0 bases to trimming and J lost 6 bases; unmatched junction nucleotides: 2. The CDR3 DNA reads as TGTGCCAGCAGCTTAGCGGGACAGGGGACTCAGCCCCAGCATTTT. Translation: CASSLAGQGTQPQHF.

This clonotype showed up just a few times. This chain links TRBV6-2 or TRBV6-3 with TRBJ2-2; D ambiguous. V lost 7 bases and J 3 bases, leaving 18 bases between the germline ends. From germline, CDR1 is MNHEY and CDR2 SVGEGT. This CDR3 region has 16 residues. CDR3 protein: CASKYRRVSDTGELFF. The CDR3 DNA reads as TGTGCCAGCAAGTATCGCCGGGTCAGCGACACCGGGGAGCTGTTTTTT.

There are a few counts of this clonotype. The V and J genes are TRBV7-2 and TRBJ2-1; 13 nucleotides match TRBD2. After removal of 5 bases from V and 4 bases from J, the junction contained 8 bases not matched to a gene. The CDR3 contains 17 residues. The germline CDR1 and CDR2 sequences are SGHTA and FQGNSA. CDR3 loop: CASSGTTSGRSYNEQFF. The CDR3 region has the DNA TGTGCCAGCAGCGGAACGACTAGCGGGAGGAGTTACAATGAGCAGTTCTTC.

The DNA for the CDR3 is TGCAGTGCTAGATGGGGAGGTCAGCCCCAGCATTTT. This gives the protein CSARWGGQPQHF. This chain joins TRBV20-1 and TRBJ1-5; D remains unclear. Trimming left V 2 bases short and J 6 bases short, with 8 bases between. The CDR3 totals 12 residues. Germline V gene data show CDR1 as DFQATT and CDR2 as SNEGSKA (reference sequence).

This clonotype was seen a few times. This chain connects TRBV12-3 or TRBV12-4 to TRBJ1-5; perhaps TRBD1 as D (5 bases). V dropped 8 bases and J dropped 4 bases, with 9 bases sitting between them. The CDR3 is 12 residues long. CDR3 loop: CASQGANQPQHF. The CDR3 nucleotides read TGTGCCAGCCAGGGAGCAAATCAGCCCCAGCATTTT.

The chain joins TRBV7-3 to TRBJ2-1, with D tentatively TRBD2 (5 bases). V lost 4 bases and J 9 bases, leaving 10 bases between the germline ends. The CDR3 covers 12 residues. The V gene's germline CDR1 is SGHTA and CDR2 FQGTGA. CDR3 residues: CASSSLEGEQFF. CDR3 nucleotide sequence: TGTGCCAGCAGCTCGTTAGAGGGTGAGCAGTTCTTC.

There are a few counts of this clonotype. V usage is TRBV4-3 and J usage is TRBJ2-5; TRBD2 might be the D (7 bases). The germline CDR1 and CDR2 sequences are LGHNA and YSLEER. V was clipped by 0 bases and J by 5 bases, with 16 bases between them. The CDR3 spans 16 residues. For the CDR3, the DNA is TGCGCCAGCAGCCAAGAAGCCGGGGGGCCCAAGGAGACCCAGTACTTC. Protein product: CASSQEAGGPKETQYF.

The chain recombines TRBV28 with TRBJ1-1; 8 bases match TRBD1. CDR1 is MDHEN and CDR2 is SYDVKM in the germline V gene. CDR3 length: 18 residues. Trimming at V came to 8 bases and at J to 1 base, leaving 18 bases not matched to a gene. This CDR3 reads CASRSRGRFPPRNTEAFF. DNA of the CDR3: TGTGCCAGCCGCAGCAGGGGGCGCTTTCCTCCCCGGAACACTGAAGCTTTCTTT.

The gene calls are TRBV3-1 and TRBJ2-1; the match to TRBD2 covers 10 bases. V lost 0 bases and J lost 14; bases outside the gene matches: 13. The CDR3 consists of 16 residues. Germline V lookup: CDR1 LGHDT, CDR2 YNNKEL (reference sequence). The CDR3 sequence is CASSQERLAGAAGKFF. DNA for the CDR3: TGTGCCAGCAGCCAAGAGCGGCTAGCGGGGGCCGCTGGGAAGTTCTTC.

This chain connects TRBV9 to TRBJ2-2; D is tentatively TRBD1 or TRBD2 (5 bases each). The V gene lost 1 base and the J gene lost 1 base, with 14 bases spanning the gap. Germline CDR1 reads SGDLS; CDR2 reads YYNGEE. The CDR3 extends over 17 amino acids. The CDR3 DNA follows: TGTGCCAGCAGCGTAAATGGGGGTCAGGGGAACACCGGGGAGCTGTTTTTT. This translates into CASSVNGGQGNTGELFF.

This clonotype was detected ten times or more. The chain carries TRBV28 and TRBJ2-1; 8 positions agree with TRBD2. The CDR3 totals 15 residues. Germline-derived CDR1 and CDR2 are MDHEN and SYDVKM. Trimming took 6 bases from V and 0 from J; bases not matched to a gene: 4. The CDR3 coding sequence is TGTGCCAGCAGCCCAGGACTAGCCTCCTACAATGAGCAGTTCTTC. Protein sequence: CASSPGLASYNEQFF.

This clonotype was recorded a few times. The CDR3 is CASSFLGTPSTDTQYF. The CDR3 DNA follows: TGTGCCAGCAGCTTCCTGGGGACCCCAAGCACAGATACGCAGTATTTT. The chain links TRBV27 to TRBJ2-3, with D tentatively TRBD1 or TRBD2 (5 bases each). Germline V gene lookup returns CDR1 MNHEY and CDR2 SMNVEV (reference sequence). V lost 6 bases to trimming and J lost 0 bases, with 16 bases between them. The CDR3 consists of 16 residues.

The chain links TRBV12-3 or TRBV12-4 to TRBJ2-3, with a possible D match to TRBD1 (6 bases). V lost 6 bases and J 2 bases, leaving 15 bases between the germline ends. The CDR3 contains 15 residues. Written as DNA, the CDR3 is TGTGCCAGCAGATCAAACAGGGTGACCACAGATACGCAGTATTTT. It yields the protein CASRSNRVTTDTQYF.

Of note for this clonotype: At one boundary the junction diverges from the germline segment, which might be a read error. The rearrangement links TRBV7-7 to TRBJ2-1, with TRBD2 matching over 11 bases. This CDR3 contains 15 residues. Germline loops: CDR1 SSHAT, CDR2 FNYEAQ (reference sequence). CDR3 protein: CASSLAGGAHNEQFF. CDR3 DNA: TGTGCTAGCAGCTTAGCGGGGGGGGCCCACAATGAGCAGTTCTTC. The full variable domain, in which reference TRBV7-7 and TRBJ2-1 provide the parts outside the CDR3, is GAGVSQSPRYKVTKRGQDVTLRCDPISSHATLYWYQQALGQGPEFLTYFNYEAQPDKSGLPSDRFSAERPEGSISTLTIQRTEQRDSAMYRCASSLAGGAHNEQFFGPGTRLTVL.

This clonotype was observed many times. This chain links TRBV20-1 with TRBJ2-1; 8 bases are a match to TRBD2. From germline, CDR1 is DFQATT and CDR2 SNEGSKA (reference sequence). V shed 5 bases and J 7 bases; nucleotides not matched to a gene: 13. The CDR3 is 15 amino acids. This CDR3 reads CSAGQSGRGENEQFF. The CDR3 DNA is TGCAGTGCTGGACAAAGCGGGAGAGGAGAGAATGAGCAGTTCTTC.

This clonotype has only a few counts. This chain uses TRBV6-2 or TRBV6-3 with TRBJ2-5; 9 nucleotides align to TRBD1. Losses at the gene ends were 2 bases for V and 3 bases for J; bases not matched to a gene: 7. CDR3 size: 16 residues. Germline CDR1 and CDR2: MNHEY and SVGEGT. CDR3 amino acids: CASSYPEDRGEETQYF. The CDR3 coding sequence is TGTGCCAGCAGTTACCCAGAAGACAGGGGGGAAGAGACCCAGTACTTC.

The chain uses TRBV11-2 and TRBJ2-1, with TRBD1 as a possible D gene (5 bases). The germline V gene has CDR1 SGHAT and CDR2 FQNNGV. The V and J ends lost 5 bases and 11 bases respectively, with 10 bases between them. The CDR3 is 11 amino acids. The CDR3 nucleotides are TGTGCCAGCAGCAAGGGGATAAAGCAGTTCTTC. This sequence encodes CASSKGIKQFF.

In its sample, this clonotype was seen many times. The rearrangement uses TRBV9 and TRBJ2-7, with 8 bases identical to TRBD1. The V segment lost 4 bases and the J segment 4 bases; nucleotides outside the gene matches: 10. This CDR3 spans 15 amino acids. The germline CDR1 and CDR2 sequences are SGDLS and YYNGEE. The CDR3 protein is CASSKRDRGVYEQYF. The CDR3 coding sequence is TGTGCCAGCAGCAAACGTGACAGGGGAGTTTACGAGCAGTACTTC.

A few counts support this clonotype. This chain joins TRBV29-1 and TRBJ2-7, with a tentative D call TRBD1 (5 bases). The CDR3 sequence is 14 residues long. Germline lookup yields CDR1 SQVTM and CDR2 ANQGSEA. The V gene lost 7 bases and the J gene lost 0 bases, with 16 bases spanning the gap. The CDR3: CSGHRKKSSYEQYF. Written as DNA, the CDR3 is TGCAGCGGCCACAGGAAAAAAAGCTCCTACGAGCAGTACTTC.

The sample holds a few counts of this clonotype. The V and J genes are TRBV7-9 and TRBJ2-7, with unresolved D. This CDR3 is 14 amino acids long. Trimming cost V 3 bases and J 0 bases, with 9 bases left between them. CDR1 and CDR2 (germline): SEHNR, FQNEAQ (reference sequence). The CDR3 region has the DNA TGTGCCAGCAGCTTCCCTGCTAGCTCCTACGAGCAGTACTTC. It yields the protein CASSFPASSYEQYF.

To note about this clonotype: This likely comes from a read error, as the CDR3 has no conserved phenylalanine or tryptophan at its end. The rearrangement uses TRBV7-6 and TRBJ2-6; D gene ambiguous. The germline V and J ends were trimmed by 2 bases and 1 base, with 6 bases remaining between them. This CDR3 spans 15 amino acids. Germline V gene sequence: CDR1 SGHVS, CDR2 FNYEAQ. The CDR3 loop is CASSLTDSGANVLTL. The CDR3 nucleotides read TGTGCCAGCAGCTTAACCGATTCTGGGGCCAACGTCCTGACTCTC.

The chain is built from TRBV6-2 or TRBV6-3 and TRBJ2-7, with 9 bases identical to TRBD2. This CDR3 is built from 13 residues. Looked up from germline, CDR1 is MNHEY and CDR2 is SVGEGT. With V trimmed by 8 bases and J by 4 bases, 6 bases remained unmatched. CDR3: CASGPSGVYEQYF. CDR3 DNA: TGTGCCAGCGGCCCTAGCGGGGTATACGAGCAGTACTTC.

This clonotype was recorded a few times. The chain employs TRBV29-1 and TRBJ2-2; D remains unclear. Between the trimmed V and J ends, which lost 2 bases and 4 bases, there was a span of 17 bases. The CDR3 consists of 16 residues. Per the germline V gene, CDR1 is SQVTM and CDR2 is ANQGSEA. The CDR3 reads CSVELVEATSTGELFF. The DNA for the CDR3 is TGCAGCGTTGAACTTGTAGAGGCTACCAGCACCGGGGAGCTGTTTTTT.

This clonotype showed up just a few times. The V gene is TRBV28, the J gene TRBJ2-5; D ambiguous. The germline V gene encodes CDR1 MDHEN and CDR2 SYDVKM. Trimming shortened V by 7 bases and J by 3 bases, and 12 bases separated the two germline ends. The CDR3 has 13 amino acids. The CDR3 DNA is TGTGCCAGCATTAACCCCTCTAAAGAGACCCAGTACTTC. Translating it yields CASINPSKETQYF.

The sample holds a few counts of this clonotype. The J gene is TRBJ1-3, the V gene TRBV5-1, with D perhaps TRBD1 (6 bases). The V gene lost 2 bases and the J gene lost 5 bases, with 11 bases spanning the gap. The CDR3 loop spans 14 amino acids. CDR1 is SGHRS and CDR2 is YFSETQ in the germline V gene. The CDR3 DNA follows: TGCGCCAGCAGCTTTGAACAGGGAAGAAACACCATATATTTT. It specifies CASSFEQGRNTIYF.

This clonotype was detected ten times or more. The gene calls are TRBV5-1 and TRBJ1-1, with D possibly TRBD1 on 6 matching bases. In germline, CDR1 is SGHRS, CDR2 YFSETQ. The CDR3 loop spans 14 amino acids. V was trimmed by 4 bases and J by 4 bases, leaving 14 bases between them. CDR3 region: CASSPLDSLTEAFF. The CDR3 DNA is TGCGCCAGCAGCCCTCTGGACAGTCTCACTGAAGCTTTCTTT.

This clonotype showed up just a few times. The chain recombines TRBV7-3 with TRBJ2-2; TRBD2 matches at 7 bases. In germline, CDR1 is SGHTA, CDR2 FQGTGA. V dropped 5 bases and J dropped 6; count of bases not matched to a gene: 12. CDR3 length: 16 amino acids. The CDR3 sequence: CASSAKTQAGSGELFF. CDR3 bases: TGTGCCAGCAGCGCAAAGACCCAAGCGGGATCCGGGGAGCTGTTTTTT.